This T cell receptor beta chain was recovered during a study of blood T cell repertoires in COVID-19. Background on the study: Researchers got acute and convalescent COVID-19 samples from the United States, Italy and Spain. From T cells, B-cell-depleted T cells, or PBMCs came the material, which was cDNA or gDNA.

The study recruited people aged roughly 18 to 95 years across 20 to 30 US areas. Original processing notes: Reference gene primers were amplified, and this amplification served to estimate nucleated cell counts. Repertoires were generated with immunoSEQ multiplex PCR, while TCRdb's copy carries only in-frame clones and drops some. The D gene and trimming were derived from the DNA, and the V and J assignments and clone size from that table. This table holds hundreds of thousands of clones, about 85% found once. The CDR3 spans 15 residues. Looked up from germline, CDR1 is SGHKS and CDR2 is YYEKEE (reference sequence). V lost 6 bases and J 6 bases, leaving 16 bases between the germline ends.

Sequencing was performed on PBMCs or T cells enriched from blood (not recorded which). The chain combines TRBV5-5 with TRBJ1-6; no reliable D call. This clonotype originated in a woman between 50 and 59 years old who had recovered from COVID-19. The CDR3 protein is CASTLGFLVNSPLHF. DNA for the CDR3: TGTGCCAGCACACTCGGCTTTCTAGTTAATTCACCCCTCCACTTT. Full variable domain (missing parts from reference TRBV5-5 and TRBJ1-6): DAGVTQSPTHLIKTRGQQVTLRCSPISGHKSVSWYQQVLGQGPQFIFQYYEKEERGRGNFPDRFSARQFPNYSSELNVNALLLGDSALYLCASTLGFLVNSPLHFGNGTRLTVT.